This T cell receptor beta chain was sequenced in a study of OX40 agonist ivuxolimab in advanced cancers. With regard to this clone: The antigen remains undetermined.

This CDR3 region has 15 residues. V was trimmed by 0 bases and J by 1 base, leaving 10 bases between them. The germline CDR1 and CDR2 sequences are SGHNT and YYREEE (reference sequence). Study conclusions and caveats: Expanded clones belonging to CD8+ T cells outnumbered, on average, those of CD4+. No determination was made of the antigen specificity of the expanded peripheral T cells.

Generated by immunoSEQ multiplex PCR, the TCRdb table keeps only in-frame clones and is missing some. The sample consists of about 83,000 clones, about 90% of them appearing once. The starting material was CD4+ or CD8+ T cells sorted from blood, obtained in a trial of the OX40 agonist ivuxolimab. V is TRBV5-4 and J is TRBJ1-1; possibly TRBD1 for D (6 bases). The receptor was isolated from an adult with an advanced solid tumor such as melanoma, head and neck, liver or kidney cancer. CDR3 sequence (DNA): TGTGCCAGCAGCTTGGACCCGACAGGGAACACTGAAGCTTTCTTT. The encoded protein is CASSLDPTGNTEAFF.